The clone carrying this T cell receptor (beta chain) occurred many times. Its antigen is unknown. The CDR3 runs 13 residues. The V segment lost 8 bases and the J segment 0 bases; nucleotides outside the gene matches: 4. The source of the sample is a study of T-cell memory formation after mild COVID-19. The wider study: The two donors had largely donor-specific TCR clusters.

Points from the study as a whole: Among CD4+ contracting clones, most were CM and EM, and CD8+ ones EMRA.

From 5'RACE with constant-segment primers came TCR alpha and TCR beta cDNA libraries that carried sample barcodes and UMIs. Using its own MiXCR run on the 5' RACE reads, TCRdb lists one record per CDR3 protein. The table lists approximately 250,000 distinct CDR3 sequences, roughly 15% of them singletons. The J gene is TRBJ2-7, the V gene TRBV12-3 or TRBV12-4; TRBD1 matches 7 bases. The receptor's source is a man aged 18 to 30 who had mild COVID-19 (a few samples of this study predate the infection). Cell type and time point are not known. The sample consisted of PBMCs or a T cell subset sorted from them (not recorded which). CDR3 protein: CASGRDSSYEQYF. The CDR3 nucleotides read TGTGCCAGCGGCCGGGACAGCTCCTACGAGCAGTACTTC.